The clone carrying this T cell receptor beta chain came up a few times. The source of the sample is a study of Graves' ophthalmopathy and Graves' hyperthyroidism. V was clipped by 4 bases and J by 0 bases, with 10 bases between them. This CDR3 comprises 14 residues. CDR1 is MNHEY and CDR2 is SMNVEV in the germline V gene (reference sequence). As the template, RNA transcripts were used to amplify TCR beta CDR3 regions. First-round RT-PCR relied on HTBI primers, and a second-round multiplex PCR came next. TCRdb analysed the multiplex PCR reads with MiXCR anew, one entry per CDR3 protein. In the table there are just over 600,000 distinct CDR3 sequences, about a fifth of which are singletons. Hyperthyroidism was new, under 2 months, in patients aged 18 to 65.

The chain employs TRBV27 and TRBJ2-7; no reliable D call. Sequencing was performed on peripheral blood. This clonotype was sampled from a woman between 18 and 29 years old with stable Graves' hyperthyroidism. Some clones in this sample may be carry-over from other donors' samples. The DNA of the CDR3 is TGTGCCAGCAGTTGGAGAGAGAGCTCCTACGAGCAGTACTTC. Protein: CASSWRESSYEQYF.